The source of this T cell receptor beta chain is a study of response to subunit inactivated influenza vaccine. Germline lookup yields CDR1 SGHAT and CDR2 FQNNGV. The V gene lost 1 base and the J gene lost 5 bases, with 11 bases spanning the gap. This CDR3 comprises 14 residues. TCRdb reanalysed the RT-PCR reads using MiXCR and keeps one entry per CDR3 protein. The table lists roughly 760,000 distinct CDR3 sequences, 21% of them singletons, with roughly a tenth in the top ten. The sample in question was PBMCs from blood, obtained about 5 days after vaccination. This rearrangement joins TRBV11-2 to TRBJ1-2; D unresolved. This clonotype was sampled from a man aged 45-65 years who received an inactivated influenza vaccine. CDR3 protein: CASSLGTEPYGYTF. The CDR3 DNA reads TGTGCCAGCAGCTTAGGGACGGAACCTTATGGCTACACCTTC.